This T cell receptor beta chain comes out of a study of cytomegalovirus exposure and HLA in healthy donors. Study-level results: Most TCR sequences were rare, but some public TCRs occurred in many donors. High sensitivity and specificity were reportedly achieved when the classifier diagnosed cytomegalovirus status. Three chains linked to CMV were shown in vitro to be specific for CMV antigens.

Germline CDR1 SNHLY, CDR2 FYNNEI. V shed 10 bases and J shed 2 bases, with 18 bases lying between them. The CDR3 is 14 residues long. This clone was detected a few times. Its antigen is currently unknown. The method was immunoSEQ multiplex PCR; TCRdb's version includes in-frame clones alone and lacks a portion of them. The sample consists of a few hundred thousand clones, 85% to 90% of them appearing once. This chain uses TRBV2 with TRBJ2-7; possible D gene TRBD2, 6 bases. The sequence was collected from a woman between 18 and 29 years old in good health and CMV-seronegative. Input material: PBMCs. CDR3 sequence: CAITIADGPYEQYF. The CDR3, as DNA: TGTGCCATCACAATAGCGGACGGACCCTACGAGCAGTACTTC.